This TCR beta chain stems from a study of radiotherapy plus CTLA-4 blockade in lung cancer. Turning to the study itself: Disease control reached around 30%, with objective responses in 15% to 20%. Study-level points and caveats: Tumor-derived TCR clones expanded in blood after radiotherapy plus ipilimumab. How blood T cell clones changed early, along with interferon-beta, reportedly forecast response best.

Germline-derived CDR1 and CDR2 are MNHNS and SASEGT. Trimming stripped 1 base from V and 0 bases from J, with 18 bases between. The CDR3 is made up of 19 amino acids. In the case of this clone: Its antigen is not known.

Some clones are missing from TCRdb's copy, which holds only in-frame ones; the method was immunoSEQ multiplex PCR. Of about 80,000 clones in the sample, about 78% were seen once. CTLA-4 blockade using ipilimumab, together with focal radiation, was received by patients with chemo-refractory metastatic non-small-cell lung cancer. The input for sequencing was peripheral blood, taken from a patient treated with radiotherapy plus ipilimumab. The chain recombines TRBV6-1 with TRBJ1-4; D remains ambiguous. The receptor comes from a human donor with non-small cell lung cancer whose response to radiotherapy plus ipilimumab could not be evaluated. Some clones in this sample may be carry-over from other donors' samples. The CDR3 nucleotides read TGTGCCAGCAGTGAAGAGATGTACAGACTACCCGCAACTAATGAAAAACTGTTTTTT. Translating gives CASSEEMYRLPATNEKLFF.